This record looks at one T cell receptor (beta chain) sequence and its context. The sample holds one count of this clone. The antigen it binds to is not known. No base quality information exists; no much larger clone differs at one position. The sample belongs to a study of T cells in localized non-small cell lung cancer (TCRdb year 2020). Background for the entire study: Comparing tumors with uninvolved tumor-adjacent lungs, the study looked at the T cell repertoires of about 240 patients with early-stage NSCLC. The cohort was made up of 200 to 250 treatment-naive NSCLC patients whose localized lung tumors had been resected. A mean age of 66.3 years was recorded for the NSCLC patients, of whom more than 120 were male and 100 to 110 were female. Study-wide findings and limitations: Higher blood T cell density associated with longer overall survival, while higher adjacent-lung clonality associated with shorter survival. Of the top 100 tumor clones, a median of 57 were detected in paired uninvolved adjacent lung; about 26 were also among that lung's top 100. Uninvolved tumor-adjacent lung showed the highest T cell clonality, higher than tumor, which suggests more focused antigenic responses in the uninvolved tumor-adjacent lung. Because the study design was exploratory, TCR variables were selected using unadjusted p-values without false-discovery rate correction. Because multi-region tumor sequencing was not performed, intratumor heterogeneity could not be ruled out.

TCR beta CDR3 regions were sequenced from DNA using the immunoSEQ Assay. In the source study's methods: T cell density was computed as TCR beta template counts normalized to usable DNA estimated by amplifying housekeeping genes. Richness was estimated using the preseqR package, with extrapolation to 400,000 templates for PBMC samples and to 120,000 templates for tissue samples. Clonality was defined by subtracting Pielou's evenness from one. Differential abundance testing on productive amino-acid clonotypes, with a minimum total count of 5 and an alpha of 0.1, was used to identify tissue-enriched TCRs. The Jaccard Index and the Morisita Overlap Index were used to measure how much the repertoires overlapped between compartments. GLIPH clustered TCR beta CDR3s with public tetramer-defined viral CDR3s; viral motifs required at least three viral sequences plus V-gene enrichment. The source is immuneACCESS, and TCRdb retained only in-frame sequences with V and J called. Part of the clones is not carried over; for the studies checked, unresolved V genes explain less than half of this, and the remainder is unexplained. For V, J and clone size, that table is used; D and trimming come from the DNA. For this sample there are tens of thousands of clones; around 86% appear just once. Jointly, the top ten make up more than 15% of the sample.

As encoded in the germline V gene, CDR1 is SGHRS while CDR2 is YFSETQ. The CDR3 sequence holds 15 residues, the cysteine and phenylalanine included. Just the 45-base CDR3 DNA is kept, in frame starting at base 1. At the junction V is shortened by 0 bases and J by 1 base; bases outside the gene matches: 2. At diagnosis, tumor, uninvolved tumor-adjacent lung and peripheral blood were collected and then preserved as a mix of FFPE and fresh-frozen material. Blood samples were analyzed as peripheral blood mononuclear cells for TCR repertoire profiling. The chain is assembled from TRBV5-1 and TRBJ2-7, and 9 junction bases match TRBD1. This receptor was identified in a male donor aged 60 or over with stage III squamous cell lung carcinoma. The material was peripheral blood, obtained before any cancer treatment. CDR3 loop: CASSLATGGSYEQYF. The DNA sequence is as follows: TGCGCCAGCAGCTTGGCGACAGGGGGGTCCTACGAGCAGTACTTC.